The 8 T cell receptor beta chains below were found in one sample sequenced in a study of cytomegalovirus exposure and HLA in healthy donors. Researchers ran the PCR with 60 Vbeta and 13 Jbeta primers. Sequenced by immunoSEQ multiplex PCR; TCRdb stores in-frame clones only, minus some. The sample includes 150,000 to 200,000 clones, about 80% of them seen just once. The sample taken for sequencing was PBMCs. Receptors originate from a man younger than 45 in good health and CMV-seropositive.

This clone came up once. V usage is TRBV19 and J usage is TRBJ2-5; 9 positions agree with TRBD2. V gave up 4 bases and J gave up 0 bases; unmatched junction bases: 3. Germline CDR1 reads LNHDA; CDR2 reads SQIVND (reference sequence). The CDR3 runs 15 residues. Here the CDR3 reads CASSTLAGDQETQYF. The CDR3 coding sequence is TGTGCCAGTAGTACATTAGCGGGAGACCAAGAGACCCAGTACTTC. Based on the CDR3 plus reference TRBV19 and TRBJ2-5, the full variable domain is DGGITQSPKYLFRKEGQNVTLSCEQNLNHDAMYWYRQDPGQGLRLIYYSQIVNDFQKGDIAEGYSVSREKKESFPLTVTSAQKNPTAFYLCASSTLAGDQETQYFGPGTRLLVL.

This rearrangement joins TRBV27 to TRBJ2-7, with D possibly TRBD2 on 6 matching bases. Germline loops: CDR1 MNHEY, CDR2 SMNVEV (reference sequence). This CDR3 contains 13 residues. Trimming took off 6 bases at V and 4 bases at J, with 13 bases between the two ends. CDR3 region: CASSGDFPYEQYF. The DNA of the CDR3 is TGTGCCAGCAGCGGGGACTTTCCTTACGAGCAGTACTTC.

The chain carries TRBV27 and TRBJ2-7; D may be TRBD2 (6 bases). This CDR3 contains 16 residues. The germline V gene encodes CDR1 MNHEY and CDR2 SMNVEV (reference sequence). The ends were cut back, 8 bases at V and 0 bases at J, with 20 bases in the middle. CDR3 bases: TGTGCCAGCCGGCCGGTGGGGGGAACGAGCTCCTACGAGCAGTACTTC. Encoded protein: CASRPVGGTSSYEQYF.

The chain recombines TRBV7-8 with TRBJ2-2, with D maybe TRBD1 (5 bases). The CDR3 extends over 16 amino acids. CDR1 is SGHVS and CDR2 is FQNEAQ in the germline V gene. V lost 1 base and J 2 bases, leaving 11 bases between the germline ends. The CDR3 bases are TGTGCCAGCAGCTTAGGCTGGGGCTTTAACACCGGGGAGCTGTTTTTT. Its protein is CASSLGWGFNTGELFF.

This chain connects TRBV29-1 to TRBJ2-7; 8 bases line up with TRBD1. The V gene's germline CDR1 is SQVTM and CDR2 ANQGSEA. After removal of 4 bases from V and 2 bases from J, the junction contained 7 bases not matched to a gene. This CDR3 comprises 14 residues. DNA for the CDR3: TGCAGCGTTGCTTGGGACAGGATTGCCTACGAGCAGTACTTC. This encodes CSVAWDRIAYEQYF.

This clone was observed a single time. This chain links TRBV27 with TRBJ1-1; TRBD1 might be the D (6 bases). Germline V lookup: CDR1 MNHEY, CDR2 SMNVEV (reference sequence). Trimming pared 2 bases from V and 4 bases from J, leaving 14 bases between. The CDR3 length is 15 residues. CDR3 nucleotides: TGTGCCAGCAGTTTAACCCCGTACAGGGTCACTGAAGCTTTCTTT. Amino acids: CASSLTPYRVTEAFF.

The count of this clone is one. V usage is TRBV12-2 and J usage is TRBJ1-5; the D call TRBD1 from the table was never checked on the DNA. TRBV12-2 is a known pseudogene. This CDR3 comprises 14 residues. The CDR3 region has the DNA TGTGCAAGTCGTACGACAGGGGCCGATCAGCCCCAGCATTTT. Encoded protein: CASRTTGADQPQHF.

This clone appeared many times. The chain employs TRBV29-1 and TRBJ2-2, with unresolved D. The CDR3 totals 13 residues. Germline CDR1 and CDR2: SQVTM and ANQGSEA. Trimming cost V 3 bases and J 7 bases, with 12 bases left between them. In DNA form, the CDR3 reads TGCAGCGTTGACACCAAGTCGGGCGGGGAGCTGTTTTTT. The encoded protein is CSVDTKSGGELFF.